This T cell receptor (beta chain) derives from a study of cytomegalovirus exposure and HLA in healthy donors. The PCR had 60 Vbeta and 13 Jbeta primers. TCRdb keeps only in-frame clones here, not all; method: immunoSEQ multiplex PCR. The sample table includes 150,000 to 200,000 clones. The CDR3 sequence is 15 residues long. CDR1 and CDR2 (germline): WNHNN, SYGVQD (reference sequence). Trimming cost V 6 bases and J 5 bases; bases outside gene matches: 8. The source is a man aged 25 to 40 in good health and CMV-seronegative. The chain couples TRBV10-1 to TRBJ2-1, with TRBD2 identical over 9 bases. Sequenced material: PBMCs. CDR3 loop: CASSSSGVVNNEQFF. For the CDR3, the DNA is TGCGCCAGCAGCTCTAGCGGGGTTGTAAACAATGAGCAGTTCTTC.